What follows are 10 T cell receptor beta chains derived from one specimen sequenced in a study of blood T cell repertoires in COVID-19 (dated by TCRdb to the early 2020s). Library preparation employed the immunoSEQ multiplex PCR assay. Drawn from immuneACCESS, this table holds only the in-frame rearrangements with V and J called that TCRdb kept. Clones are partly lost; checked studies trace under half to an unresolved V gene and leave the rest unexplained. The sample table holds tens of thousands of clones, of which roughly 84% were seen once. Of the sample, 6.9% is held by the ten largest clones. Sequencing was done on a sample of peripheral blood. All receptors derive from a man aged 25 to 40 with COVID-19, enrolled during active disease.

V is TRBV10-2 and J is TRBJ1-5, with TRBD1 matching 9 bases. CDR1 is WSHSY and CDR2 is SAAADI in the germline V gene. The CDR3 has 15 amino acids. With V trimmed by 5 bases and J by 7 bases, 9 bases remained unmatched. Written as DNA, the CDR3 is TGCGCCAGCAGTTCCGGACAGGGGAGGCGACAGCCCCAGCATTTT. Protein sequence: CASSSGQGRRQPQHF.

The DNA for the CDR3 is TGCGCCAGCAGTGAGGCTAGCGGTCCCTACGAGCAGTACTTC. It is translated as CASSEASGPYEQYF. The rearrangement links TRBV10-2 to TRBJ2-7; 7 bases agree with TRBD2. Trimming took 2 bases from V and 2 from J; bases not matched to a gene: 3. Germline assignment: CDR1 WSHSY and CDR2 SAAADI. The CDR3 has 14 amino acids.

V is TRBV11-2 and J is TRBJ2-5, with TRBD1 matching over 11 bases. The V gene's germline CDR1 is SGHAT and CDR2 FQNNGV. The V and J ends lost 7 bases and 5 bases, in that order; junction bases with no gene match: 9. There are 15 residues in the CDR3. The CDR3 bases are TGTGCCAGCAACGACGGGACAGGGGGAAGGGAGACCCAGTACTTC. It translates to CASNDGTGGRETQYF.

V is TRBV25-1 and J is TRBJ2-5, with D perhaps matching TRBD2 (6 bases). The V end lost 8 bases, the J end lost 9 bases, and 19 bases lay between the germline ends. Germline CDR1 and CDR2: MGHDK and SYGVNS. The CDR3 has 13 amino acids. CDR3 region: CASASGTPDPQYF. The CDR3 coding sequence is TGTGCCAGCGCCTCCGGGACTCCGGACCCCCAGTACTTC.

This chain connects TRBV18 to TRBJ1-1, with D maybe TRBD1 (5 bases). Looked up from germline, CDR1 is KGHSH and CDR2 is LQKENI. V dropped 3 bases and J dropped 0 bases, with 8 bases sitting between them. This CDR3 has 14 residues. Here the CDR3 DNA reads TGTGCCAGCTCACCCGCAGGGCTGAACACTGAAGCTTTCTTT. Amino acids: CASSPAGLNTEAFF.

This chain connects TRBV2 to TRBJ1-5, with TRBD1 matching over 8 bases. V shed 8 bases and J 1 base; nucleotides not matched to a gene: 7. This CDR3 has 15 amino acids. The V gene's germline CDR1 is SNHLY and CDR2 FYNNEI. CDR3 loop: CASSSDRASNQPQHF. The CDR3 region has the DNA TGTGCCAGCTCCTCGGACAGGGCAAGCAATCAGCCCCAGCATTTT.

The J gene is TRBJ1-2, the V gene TRBV29-1; perhaps TRBD1 as D (6 bases). CDR3 length: 13 residues. In germline, CDR1 is SQVTM, CDR2 ANQGSEA. V dropped 0 bases and J dropped 7 bases, with 12 bases sitting between them. CDR3: CSVEDTTGPGYTF. The DNA of the CDR3 is TGCAGCGTTGAAGATACGACAGGCCCTGGCTACACCTTC.

The chain employs TRBV4-2 and TRBJ1-5, with 7 bases matching TRBD1. The CDR3 has 16 amino acids. V lost 4 bases, J lost 2 bases, and 8 bases stayed unmatched. From germline, CDR1 is LGHNA and CDR2 YNFKEQ. Here the CDR3 reads CASSPTGVNGNQPQHF. The CDR3 DNA follows: TGTGCCAGCAGCCCCACAGGGGTCAACGGCAATCAGCCCCAGCATTTT.

The chain couples TRBV4-2 to TRBJ2-3, with 10 bases that match TRBD1. The CDR3 has 15 residues. Per the germline V gene, CDR1 is LGHNA and CDR2 is YNFKEQ. With 4 bases clipped from V and 3 bases from J, the junction kept 4 bases outside the gene matches. The CDR3 spells CASSRPGQGTDTQYF. The CDR3 DNA is TGTGCCAGCAGCCGCCCGGGACAGGGGACAGATACGCAGTATTTT.

This chain links TRBV4-1 with TRBJ2-1; TRBD1 might be the D (5 bases). This CDR3 is built from 15 residues. With 0 bases removed from V and 12 bases from J, the gap between germline ends came to 18 bases. Germline V gives CDR1 MGHRA, CDR2 YSYEKL. CDR3 sequence (DNA): TGCGCCAGCAGCCAAGAAGAGTGGGGCCGCATCAGGCAGTTCTTC. It translates to CASSQEEWGRIRQFF.